What follows are 14 T cell receptor beta chains derived from one specimen sequenced in a study of T cell responses to AZD1222 COVID-19 vaccine. Using immunoSEQ multiplex PCR, the repertoire was profiled, and TCRdb retains in-frame clones only, with some absent. Among roughly 120,000 clones listed, about 90% were seen once. The sample here was peripheral blood, taken on day 0 of AZD1222 vaccination. These receptor sequences come from an adult in good health.

The gene calls are TRBV9 and TRBJ1-6, with a weak D call TRBD1 (6 bases). The CDR3 runs to 15 residues. Germline V CDR1 and CDR2: SGDLS, YYNGEE. V was pared by 4 bases and J by 9 bases, with 17 bases between. The DNA of the CDR3 is TGTGCCAGCAGCCCTCCAGGACAGTGGAGTTCACCCCTCCACTTT. It encodes CASSPPGQWSSPLHF.

The gene calls are TRBV30 and TRBJ2-3; D is tentatively TRBD1 or TRBD2 (5 bases each). The CDR3 totals 15 residues. Per germline, CDR1 GTSNPN and CDR2 SVGIG (reference sequence). V lost 4 bases and J 2 bases, leaving 16 bases between the germline ends. The CDR3: CAWTSGTYLTDTQYF. The CDR3 DNA reads TGTGCCTGGACCTCCGGGACCTACCTCACAGATACGCAGTATTTT.

The chain employs TRBV9 and TRBJ2-1; 15 bases align to TRBD2. With 4 bases clipped from V and 7 bases from J, the junction kept 6 bases outside the gene matches. This CDR3 comprises 16 residues. Germline values: CDR1 SGDLS, CDR2 YYNGEE. CDR3 DNA: TGTGCCAGCAGCCCTCGGACTAGCGGGAGGGGGAATGAGCAGTTCTTC. Its protein product is CASSPRTSGRGNEQFF.

The chain carries TRBV5-8 and TRBJ2-1; TRBD2 matches 8 bases. Germline V gives CDR1 SGHTS, CDR2 YDEGEE. This CDR3 spans 15 amino acids. The trim removed 6 bases at V and 8 bases at J, leaving 13 bases unmatched. CDR3 region: CASTQRVAGSDEQFF. The CDR3 DNA reads as TGTGCCAGCACCCAACGGGTAGCGGGATCGGATGAGCAGTTCTTC. The full variable domain, rest sourced from reference TRBV5-8 and TRBJ2-1, is EAGVTQSPTHLIKTRGQQATLRCSPISGHTSVYWYQQALGLGLQFLLWYDEGEERNRGNFPPRFSGRQFPNYSSELNVNALELEDSALYLCASTQRVAGSDEQFFGPGTRLTVL.

The chain employs TRBV7-2 and TRBJ2-7; 10 positions agree with TRBD2. The germline gives CDR1 SGHTA, CDR2 FQGNSA. CDR3 size: 15 residues. The junction had 6 bases not matched to a gene; V was cut back by 5 bases and J by 2 bases. Here the CDR3 reads CASSPGLAEAYEQYF. Written as DNA, the CDR3 is TGTGCCAGCAGCCCCGGACTAGCGGAGGCCTACGAGCAGTACTTC.

The chain uses TRBV12-3 or TRBV12-4 and TRBJ1-3; D is undetermined. The CDR3 sequence is 12 residues long. Trimming took 3 bases from V and 4 from J, leaving 4 bases between them. CDR3 DNA sequence: TGTGCCAGCAGTTTGGTCGGAAACACCATATATTTT. Encoded protein: CASSLVGNTIYF.

The chain recombines TRBV7-9 with TRBJ1-2; TRBD1 matches 11 bases. The CDR3 loop spans 15 amino acids. J was trimmed by 7 bases and V by 5 bases; bases with no gene match: 9. CDR1 SEHNR and CDR2 FQNEAQ come from the germline V gene (reference sequence). The CDR3 DNA sequence: TGTGCCAGCAGCCACTCGGACAGGGGGCGAAGTGGCTACACCTTC. Encoded protein: CASSHSDRGRSGYTF.

The chain couples TRBV20-1 to TRBJ2-1; D unresolved. This CDR3 has 14 amino acids. Trimming shortened V by 3 bases and J by 4 bases, and 13 bases separated the two germline ends. Germline assignment: CDR1 DFQATT and CDR2 SNEGSKA (reference sequence). This CDR3 is CSASRVPSYNEQFF. The CDR3 DNA is TGCAGTGCTAGTAGGGTTCCATCATACAATGAGCAGTTCTTC.

The rearrangement joins TRBV30 to TRBJ2-1; D uncertain. The CDR3 runs to 12 residues. The V and J ends lost 2 bases and 5 bases respectively, with 7 bases between them. CDR1 and CDR2 (germline): GTSNPN, SVGIG (reference sequence). CDR3 residues: CAWSPGHNEQFF. DNA for the CDR3: TGTGCCTGGAGTCCCGGGCACAATGAGCAGTTCTTC.

This CDR3 is CASSLQRGPRETQYF. CDR3 DNA: TGTGCCAGCAGCTTACAGAGGGGACCGAGGGAGACCCAGTACTTC. This chain links TRBV11-2 with TRBJ2-5; TRBD1 or TRBD2 may be the D gene (5 bases each). V dropped 2 bases and J dropped 5 bases, with 15 bases sitting between them. The CDR3 sequence is 15 residues long. CDR1 and CDR2 from the germline V gene are SGHAT and FQNNGV.

This chain connects TRBV20-1 to TRBJ2-5; D not certain. This CDR3 comprises 11 residues. The germline V gene has CDR1 DFQATT and CDR2 SNEGSKA (reference sequence). V lost 3 bases to trimming and J lost 3 bases, with 5 bases between them. The CDR3 DNA sequence: TGCAGTGCTAGTAGGGAAGAGACCCAGTACTTC. It translates to CSASREETQYF.

The chain couples TRBV6-5 to TRBJ1-2; no definite D call. Germline V CDR1 and CDR2: MNHEY, SVGAGI. The CDR3 length is 13 residues. Trimming took off 7 bases at V and 0 bases at J, with 9 bases between the two ends. CDR3 amino acids: CASMSSPNYGYTF. The CDR3 DNA follows: TGTGCCAGCATGTCATCCCCTAACTATGGCTACACCTTC.

The V gene is TRBV7-2, the J gene TRBJ1-4; TRBD1 might be the D (5 bases). The V gene's germline CDR1 is SGHTA and CDR2 FQGNSA. This CDR3 region has 17 residues. The germline V and J ends were trimmed by 5 bases and 6 bases, with 22 bases remaining between them. For the CDR3, the DNA is TGTGCCAGCAGCCCAGAGGTAATCAGCAGGGACCATGAAAAACTGTTTTTT. This translates into CASSPEVISRDHEKLFF.

This chain uses TRBV14 with TRBJ1-1, with 7 bases identical to TRBD1. V was pared by 4 bases and J by 0 bases, with 5 bases of the junction left unmatched. The CDR3 loop spans 15 amino acids. Germline CDR1 SGHDN, CDR2 FVKESK. CDR3 sequence reads: CASSPTTGLNTEAFF. CDR3 in DNA: TGTGCCAGCAGCCCCACGACAGGGCTGAACACTGAAGCTTTCTTT.